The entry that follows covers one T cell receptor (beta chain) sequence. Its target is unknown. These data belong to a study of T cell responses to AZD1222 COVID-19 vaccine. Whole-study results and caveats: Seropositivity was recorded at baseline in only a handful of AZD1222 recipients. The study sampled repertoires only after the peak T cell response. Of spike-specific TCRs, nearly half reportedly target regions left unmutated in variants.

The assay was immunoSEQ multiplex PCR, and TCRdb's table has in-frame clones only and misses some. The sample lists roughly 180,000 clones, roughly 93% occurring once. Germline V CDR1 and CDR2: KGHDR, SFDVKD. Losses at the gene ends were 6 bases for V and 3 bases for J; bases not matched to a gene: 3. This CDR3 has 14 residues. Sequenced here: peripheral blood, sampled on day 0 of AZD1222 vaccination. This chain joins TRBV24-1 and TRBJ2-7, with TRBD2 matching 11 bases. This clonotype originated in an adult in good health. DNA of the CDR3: TGTGCCACCAGTCAGACTAGCGGGAACTACGAGCAGTACTTC. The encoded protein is CATSQTSGNYEQYF.